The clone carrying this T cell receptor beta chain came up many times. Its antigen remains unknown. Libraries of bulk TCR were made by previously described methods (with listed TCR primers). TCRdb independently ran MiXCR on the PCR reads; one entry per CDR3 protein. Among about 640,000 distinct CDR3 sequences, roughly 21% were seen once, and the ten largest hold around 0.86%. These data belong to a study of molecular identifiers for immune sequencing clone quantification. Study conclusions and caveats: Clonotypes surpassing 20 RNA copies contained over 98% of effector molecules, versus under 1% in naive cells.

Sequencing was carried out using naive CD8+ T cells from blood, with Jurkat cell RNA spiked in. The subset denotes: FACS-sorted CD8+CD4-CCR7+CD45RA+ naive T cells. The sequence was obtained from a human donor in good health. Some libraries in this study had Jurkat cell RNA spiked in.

The CDR3 sequence is CASSQDQAGAYNEQFF. In DNA form, the CDR3 reads TGCGCCAGCAGCCAAGACCAAGCGGGGGCCTACAATGAGCAGTTCTTC. The J gene is TRBJ2-1, the V gene TRBV4-3; 8 bases are a match to TRBD2. The ends lost 0 bases at V and 2 bases at J; junction bases unmatched: 3. From germline, CDR1 is LGHNA and CDR2 YSLEER. The CDR3 totals 16 residues.